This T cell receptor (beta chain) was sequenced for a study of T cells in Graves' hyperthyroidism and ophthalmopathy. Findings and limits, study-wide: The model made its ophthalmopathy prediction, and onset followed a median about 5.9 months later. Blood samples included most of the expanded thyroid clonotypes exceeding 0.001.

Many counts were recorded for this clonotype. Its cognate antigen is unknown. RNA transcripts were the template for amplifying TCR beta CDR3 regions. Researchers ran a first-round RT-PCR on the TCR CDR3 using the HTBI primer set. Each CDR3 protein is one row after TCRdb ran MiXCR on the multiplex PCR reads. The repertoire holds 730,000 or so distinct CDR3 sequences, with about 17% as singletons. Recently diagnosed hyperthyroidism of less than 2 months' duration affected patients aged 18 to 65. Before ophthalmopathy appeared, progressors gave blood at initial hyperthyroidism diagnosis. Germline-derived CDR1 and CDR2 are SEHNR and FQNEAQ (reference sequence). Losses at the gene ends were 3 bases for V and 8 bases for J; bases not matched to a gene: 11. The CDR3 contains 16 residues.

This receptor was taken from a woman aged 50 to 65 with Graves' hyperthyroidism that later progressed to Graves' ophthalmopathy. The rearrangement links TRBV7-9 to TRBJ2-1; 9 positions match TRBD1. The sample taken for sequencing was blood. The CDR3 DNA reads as TGTGCCAGCAGCTTGCTGGGGACAGGGCCGAGTGATGAGCAGTTCTTC. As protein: CASSLLGTGPSDEQFF. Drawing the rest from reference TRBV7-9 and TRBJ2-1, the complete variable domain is DTGVSQNPRHKITKRGQNVTFRCDPISEHNRLYWYRQTLGQGPEFLTYFQNEAQLEKSRLLSDRFSAERPKGSFSTLEIQRTEQGDSAMYLCASSLLGTGPSDEQFFGPGTRLTVL.